A single sample is the source of the 17 T cell receptor beta chains below, sequenced in a study of blood T cell repertoires in COVID-19. Repertoires were generated with immunoSEQ multiplex PCR, while TCRdb's copy carries only in-frame clones and drops some. The top ten clones hold nearly 2% of a sample with 400,000 to 550,000 clones, around nine tenths of them seen once. The sequenced material came from PBMCs or T cells enriched from blood (not recorded which). The source is a young woman with acute COVID-19.

The V call is TRBV5-6, the J call TRBJ2-5, with a weak D call TRBD1 (5 bases). The CDR3 extends over 17 amino acids. V lost 0 bases and J 2 bases, leaving 17 bases between the germline ends. The germline gives CDR1 SGHDT, CDR2 YYEEEE. The CDR3 protein is CASSLELIRTRQETQYF. For the CDR3, the DNA is TGTGCCAGCAGCTTGGAGCTAATCAGGACAAGACAAGAGACCCAGTACTTC.

This clone was counted between two and nine times. The CDR3 bases are TGTGCCAGCAGTGGTGGTGACAGGGGCGGAAACACCATATATTTT. It encodes CASSGGDRGGNTIYF. The chain carries TRBV25-1 and TRBJ1-3, with 8 bases aligning to TRBD1. This CDR3 contains 15 residues. After removal of 4 bases from V and 4 bases from J, the junction contained 6 bases not matched to a gene. CDR1 and CDR2 from the germline V gene are MGHDK and SYGVNS.

The J gene is TRBJ1-1, the V gene TRBV2; no firm D call. The V gene lost 1 base and the J gene lost 6 bases, with 6 bases spanning the gap. This CDR3 has 12 amino acids. CDR1 and CDR2 from the germline V gene are SNHLY and FYNNEI. CDR3 sequence: CASSEGIAEAFF. Written as DNA, the CDR3 is TGTGCCAGCAGTGAAGGTATAGCTGAAGCTTTCTTT.

The V call is TRBV29-1, the J call TRBJ2-1, with D tentatively TRBD2 (6 bases). Germline CDR1 SQVTM, CDR2 ANQGSEA. The CDR3 consists of 13 residues. The V gene lost 3 bases and the J gene lost 9 bases, with 15 bases spanning the gap. This chain's CDR3 is CSVDPSSVGEQFF. The CDR3 DNA reads as TGCAGCGTTGATCCCTCTAGCGTCGGTGAGCAGTTCTTC.

About this clone: Other DNA sequences in the same sample also yield this CDR3. The CDR3 region is CASSFGDRAGYTF. In DNA, the CDR3 is TGCGCCAGCAGTTTTGGGGACAGGGCTGGCTACACCTTC. The chain carries TRBV5-1 and TRBJ1-2; 9 bases fit TRBD1. This CDR3 is 13 amino acids long. Germline CDR1 SGHRS, CDR2 YFSETQ. V dropped 5 bases and J dropped 7; count of bases not matched to a gene: 6.

The chain is built from TRBV7-8 and TRBJ2-7, with D perhaps matching TRBD1 (6 bases). Trimming stripped 4 bases from V and 3 bases from J, with 10 bases between. Germline V lookup: CDR1 SGHVS, CDR2 FQNEAQ. The CDR3 totals 13 residues. CDR3 coding DNA: TGTGCCAGCAGCTCACCACAGGGCTACGAGCAGTACTTC. It translates to CASSSPQGYEQYF.

CDR3 sequence reads: CASSGQSNTEAFF. The CDR3 DNA reads TGTGCCAGCTCAGGACAGAGCAACACTGAAGCTTTCTTT. This rearrangement joins TRBV18 to TRBJ1-1; weak D call: TRBD1 (6 bases). The V gene lost 5 bases and the J gene lost 2 bases, with 9 bases spanning the gap. From germline, CDR1 is KGHSH and CDR2 LQKENI. The CDR3 has 13 residues. Based on the CDR3 plus reference TRBV18 and TRBJ1-1, the full variable domain is NAGVMQNPRHLVRRRGQEARLRCSPMKGHSHVYWYRQLPEEGLKFMVYLQKENIIDESGMPKERFSAEFPKEGPSILRIQQVVRGDSAAYFCASSGQSNTEAFFGQGTRLTVV.

The genes are TRBV5-5 and TRBJ2-5, with a tentative D call TRBD2 (6 bases). Germline V gene lookup returns CDR1 SGHKS and CDR2 YYEKEE (reference sequence). The V and J ends lost 3 bases and 1 base respectively, with 10 bases between them. The CDR3 extends over 14 amino acids. CDR3 DNA sequence: TGTGCCAGCAGCTCACGACTAGTCCAAGAGACCCAGTACTTC. It is translated as CASSSRLVQETQYF.

The V gene is TRBV6-5, the J gene TRBJ1-4; tentative D call: TRBD1 (6 bases). V lost 8 bases, J lost 7 bases, and 17 bases lay in between. Germline V CDR1 and CDR2: MNHEY, SVGAGI. The CDR3 is 14 amino acids. The CDR3 DNA sequence: TGTGCCAGCGGGGGCACGGGAGGGGGTGAAAAACTGTTTTTT. It translates to CASGGTGGGEKLFF.

This chain links TRBV28 with TRBJ1-1; tentatively, D is TRBD1 (5 bases). Germline V CDR1 and CDR2: MDHEN, SYDVKM. The V gene lost 5 bases and the J gene lost 7 bases, with 14 bases spanning the gap. The CDR3 sequence is 13 residues long. DNA for the CDR3: TGTGCCAGCAGTCCTCCAGGGAAAGGTGAAGCTTTCTTT. Translation gives CASSPPGKGEAFF.

The CDR3 DNA follows: TGTGCCGCCCGGGGGCGGGACAGGAGAGACAATGAGCAGTTCTTC. It is translated as CAARGRDRRDNEQFF. The chain recombines TRBV19 with TRBJ2-1; 8 nucleotides agree with TRBD1. The CDR3 is 15 residues long. V shed 11 bases, J shed 5 bases, and the junction held 14 bases outside the gene matches. Germline values: CDR1 LNHDA, CDR2 SQIVND (reference sequence).

V usage is TRBV18 and J usage is TRBJ2-5; D is perhaps TRBD1 (5 bases). The CDR3 covers 14 residues. V was clipped by 2 bases and J by 2 bases, with 9 bases between them. In germline, CDR1 is KGHSH, CDR2 LQKENI. As DNA, the CDR3 is TGTGCCAGCTCACCATCGACAGTACAAGAGACCCAGTACTTC. Translating gives CASSPSTVQETQYF.

The chain carries TRBV11-3 and TRBJ2-1, with D unclear. Germline-derived CDR1 and CDR2 are SGHNT and YENEEA. Trimming removed 5 bases from V and 0 bases from J, with 11 bases in between. CDR3 length: 15 residues. The CDR3 reads CASSVLPSSYNEQFF. In DNA form, the CDR3 reads TGTGCCAGCAGCGTACTACCGAGCTCCTACAATGAGCAGTTCTTC.

The chain links TRBV5-1 to TRBJ2-7, with 11 bases identical to TRBD2. The CDR3 has 14 amino acids. With V trimmed by 4 bases and J by 8 bases, 8 bases remained unmatched. Germline V gene lookup returns CDR1 SGHRS and CDR2 YFSETQ. The CDR3 DNA follows: TGCGCCAGCAGCGGGGATAGCGGGGGGGCGCAGCAGTACTTC. Its protein product is CASSGDSGGAQQYF.

V usage is TRBV19 and J usage is TRBJ2-5; 9 bases are a match to TRBD1. Germline values: CDR1 LNHDA, CDR2 SQIVND (reference sequence). CDR3 length equals 17 residues. The trim removed 7 bases at V and 3 bases at J, leaving 15 bases unmatched. The CDR3 reads CASTPGVTGGKKETQYF. The CDR3 DNA is TGTGCCAGTACCCCTGGAGTTACAGGGGGCAAGAAAGAGACCCAGTACTTC.

The chain joins TRBV28 to TRBJ1-4; 8 nucleotides agree with TRBD1. CDR3 size: 15 residues. CDR1 MDHEN and CDR2 SYDVKM come from the germline V gene. The trim removed 1 base at V and 8 bases at J, leaving 6 bases unmatched. CDR3 residues: CASSLSRGLREKLFF. In DNA, the CDR3 is TGTGCCAGCAGTTTATCCAGGGGGCTCAGGGAAAAACTGTTTTTT.

CDR3 in DNA: TGTGCCTGGATGATGAACCAGGGTACACAGTTCTTC. Protein: CAWMMNQGTQFF. The genes are TRBV30 and TRBJ2-1; D might be TRBD1 (5 bases). Trimming took 4 bases from V and 13 from J, leaving 17 bases between them. There are 12 residues in the CDR3. From germline, CDR1 is GTSNPN and CDR2 SVGIG (reference sequence).